This TCR beta chain was identified in a study of PD-1 blockade in classical Hodgkin lymphoma. Turning to the study itself: Patients were infused with nivolumab 3 mg/kg every 2 weeks. Findings and caveats of the study: Patients newly diagnosed and complete responders had comparable baseline diversity. TCR diversity rose significantly by C4D1 in CD4+ but not CD8+ cells.

All trial patients relapsed after autologous stem cell transplantation. Patients' outcomes at their best amounted to complete response, partial response or progressive disease. Clones were read by immunoSEQ multiplex PCR, and TCRdb kept only the in-frame ones, dropping some. The table lists roughly 50,000 clones, roughly 80% of them singletons. A note on this clone: The target antigen is unknown.

The source of this sequence is a human donor with classical Hodgkin lymphoma. Sequenced here: peripheral blood mononuclear cells (PBMCs), sampled at baseline.

DNA for the CDR3: TGTGCCATCAGTGTGAGGACAGGGGCGAACAGAAACTATGGCTACACCTTC. This translates into CAISVRTGANRNYGYTF. The chain joins TRBV10-3 to TRBJ1-2, with 9 nucleotides matching TRBD1. The V gene's germline CDR1 is ENHRY and CDR2 SYGVKD. The CDR3 has 17 amino acids. The J segment lost 2 bases and the V segment lost 4 bases, leaving 11 bases of the junction unmatched.